The 29 T cell receptor beta chains given below trace back to one sample, sequenced in a study of cytomegalovirus exposure and HLA in healthy donors (dated by TCRdb to 2016 to 2017). The library was obtained by the immunoSEQ multiplex PCR assay. A mixture of 60 forward primers for TCR Vbeta segments and 13 reverse primers for TCR Jbeta segments was used in the multiplex PCR. Here the immuneACCESS table is served through TCRdb, limited to in-frame sequences with V and J called. Missing clones are a known gap in these copies; in checked studies unresolved V genes cover under half, and the rest lacks a known reason. Within this sample are under 150,000 clones, with about four fifths of them counted one time only. The ten largest clones represent approximately 1.5% of the sample. Sequencing used PBMCs. Receptor source: a middle-aged woman in good health and CMV-seronegative.

This rearrangement joins TRBV2 to TRBJ2-2, with 7 positions matching TRBD1. V shed 6 bases, J shed 2 bases, and the junction held 6 bases outside the gene matches. The CDR3 loop spans 15 amino acids. Germline CDR1 is SNHLY and CDR2 is FYNNEI. CDR3 in amino acids: CASRPGQLNTGELFF. The CDR3 region has the DNA TGTGCCAGCAGACCGGGACAGCTAAACACCGGGGAGCTGTTTTTT.

The rearrangement joins TRBV5-1 to TRBJ1-1; TRBD1 is a possible D gene (5 bases). The CDR3 has 14 amino acids. V was pared by 2 bases and J by 3 bases, with 11 bases between. Germline V gene sequence: CDR1 SGHRS, CDR2 YFSETQ. The CDR3 reads CASSFRGADTEAFF. CDR3 coding DNA: TGCGCCAGCAGCTTCCGTGGGGCCGACACTGAAGCTTTCTTT.

The chain has TRBV30 and TRBJ1-2; D ambiguous. CDR1 is GTSNPN, CDR2 SVGIG, per germline (reference sequence). V was trimmed by 6 bases and J by 1 base, leaving 12 bases between them. This CDR3 has 13 residues. The CDR3, as DNA: TGTGCCTGTCTAAACAGTATTAACTATGGCTACACCTTC. This translates into CACLNSINYGYTF.

The CDR3 spells CASSQEGGRRNTEAFF. CDR3 nucleotides: TGCGCCAGCAGCCAAGAGGGGGGTCGGAGGAACACTGAAGCTTTCTTT. J is TRBJ1-1 and V is TRBV4-1; D is perhaps TRBD1 (5 bases). CDR3 length equals 16 residues. Trimming stripped 0 bases from V and 1 base from J, with 12 bases between. The germline V gene encodes CDR1 MGHRA and CDR2 YSYEKL.

The chain employs TRBV7-8 and TRBJ2-1; 8 positions match TRBD1. V shed 4 bases and J 2 bases; nucleotides not matched to a gene: 4. CDR1 SGHVS and CDR2 FQNEAQ come from the germline V gene. This CDR3 region has 15 residues. For the CDR3, the DNA is TGTGCCAGCAGCTCGGGACAGGAAACCTACAATGAGCAGTTCTTC. Translating it yields CASSSGQETYNEQFF.

This chain links TRBV18 with TRBJ2-7; 12 bases are a match to TRBD2. V shed 3 bases and J 2 bases; nucleotides not matched to a gene: 2. This CDR3 is built from 15 residues. Germline V CDR1 and CDR2: KGHSH, LQKENI. This CDR3 is CASSPGLAGTYEQYF. CDR3 in DNA: TGTGCCAGCTCACCCGGACTAGCGGGGACCTACGAGCAGTACTTC.

The chain combines TRBV7-8 with TRBJ2-7; 7 positions match TRBD1. J lost 4 bases, V lost 5 bases, and 2 bases had no gene match. Germline V lookup: CDR1 SGHVS, CDR2 FQNEAQ. There are 12 residues in the CDR3. CDR3 sequence (DNA): TGTGCCAGCAGCGGGGGACAGTACGAGCAGTACTTC. Protein product: CASSGGQYEQYF.

The rearrangement links TRBV7-3 to TRBJ2-6; D may be TRBD2 (5 bases). The CDR3 loop spans 14 amino acids. Germline V CDR1 and CDR2: SGHTA, FQGTGA. V gave up 9 bases and J gave up 2 bases, with 11 bases separating them. The CDR3 here is CASRREAGANVLTF. As DNA, the CDR3 is TGTGCCAGTAGACGGGAAGCTGGGGCCAACGTCCTGACTTTC.

The chain uses TRBV7-9 and TRBJ1-1; D remains ambiguous. V was cut by 1 base and J by 5 bases, with 11 bases left in between. Germline V gene data show CDR1 as SEHNR and CDR2 as FQNEAQ (reference sequence). This CDR3 comprises 14 residues. CDR3 bases: TGTGCCAGCAGCTTAGGGGCAGGTGGTACTGAAGCTTTCTTT. Protein product: CASSLGAGGTEAFF.

The chain has TRBV5-4 and TRBJ1-2; 8 bases are shared with TRBD1. Germline-derived CDR1 and CDR2 are SGHNT and YYREEE (reference sequence). V shed 4 bases, J shed 4 bases, and the junction held 9 bases outside the gene matches. The CDR3 contains 15 residues. Written as DNA, the CDR3 is TGTGCCAGCAGCCAGGCAAGGGACAGGAGCTATGGCTACACCTTC. Residues: CASSQARDRSYGYTF.

This clone was seen only a few times. The V call is TRBV7-9, the J call TRBJ1-6; 12 bases line up with TRBD1. This CDR3 is 15 amino acids long. Per the germline V gene, CDR1 is SEHNR and CDR2 is FQNEAQ (reference sequence). The trim removed 5 bases at V and 6 bases at J, leaving 2 bases unmatched. Here the CDR3 DNA reads TGTGCCAGCAGCGAGGGACAGGGGGCTAATTCACCCCTCCACTTT. Its translation: CASSEGQGANSPLHF.

The rearrangement joins TRBV19 to TRBJ2-2; D is ambiguous. The V and J ends lost 3 bases and 3 bases respectively, with 8 bases between them. The CDR3 runs to 14 residues. CDR1 and CDR2 from the germline V gene are LNHDA and SQIVND (reference sequence). CDR3 region: CASSIPYDTGELFF. Here the CDR3 DNA reads TGTGCCAGTAGTATCCCCTATGACACCGGGGAGCTGTTTTTT. Full variable domain (outside the CDR3, taken from reference TRBV19 and TRBJ2-2): DGGITQSPKYLFRKEGQNVTLSCEQNLNHDAMYWYRQDPGQGLRLIYYSQIVNDFQKGDIAEGYSVSREKKESFPLTVTSAQKNPTAFYLCASSIPYDTGELFFGEGSRLTVL.

The genes are TRBV5-1 and TRBJ1-2, with 7 bases matching TRBD1. V was clipped by 4 bases and J by 2 bases; unmatched bases: 26. Looked up from germline, CDR1 is SGHRS and CDR2 is YFSETQ. The CDR3 is made up of 21 amino acids. DNA for the CDR3: TGCGCCAGCAGCCTTGGACAGGAGGCTGTTTCCCTAATAGTGGTAAACTATGGCTACACCTTC. The encoded protein is CASSLGQEAVSLIVVNYGYTF.

The chain is built from TRBV5-4 and TRBJ1-2; 10 nucleotides line up with TRBD1. The CDR3 is 13 amino acids. V gave up 4 bases and J gave up 14 bases; unmatched junction bases: 11. The germline V gene encodes CDR1 SGHNT and CDR2 YYREEE (reference sequence). Written as DNA, the CDR3 is TGTGCCAGCAGCATCGCAGGGGGGACAGGGGTAACCTTC. Translating gives CASSIAGGTGVTF.

This clone was counted once. The chain couples TRBV5-1 to TRBJ2-1, with D maybe TRBD2 (6 bases). Germline values: CDR1 SGHRS, CDR2 YFSETQ. With 1 base removed from V and 5 bases from J, the gap between germline ends came to 16 bases. The CDR3 has 16 amino acids. The CDR3 DNA is TGCGCCAGCAGCTTGTCTATACGTGGAGGGCACAATGAGCAGTTCTTC. This codes for CASSLSIRGGHNEQFF.

V is TRBV9 and J is TRBJ2-3; perhaps TRBD2 as D (5 bases). The CDR3 covers 15 residues. Trimming shortened V by 1 base and J by 6 bases, and 15 bases separated the two germline ends. Germline V lookup: CDR1 SGDLS, CDR2 YYNGEE. CDR3 region: CASSVFRGSQDTQYF. CDR3 coding DNA: TGTGCCAGCAGCGTATTCCGAGGGAGCCAGGATACGCAGTATTTT.

CDR3 DNA: TGTGCCAGCATAAACGAGCAGTACTTC. Translating gives CASINEQYF. The chain couples TRBV27 to TRBJ2-7, with unresolved D. V lost 7 bases to trimming and J lost 5 bases, with 3 bases between them. Germline CDR1 reads MNHEY; CDR2 reads SMNVEV (reference sequence). The CDR3 has 9 amino acids.

As regards this clone: Other DNA sequences in the same sample also yield this CDR3. The chain employs TRBV6-5 and TRBJ1-3; D gene ambiguous. Germline V gene lookup returns CDR1 MNHEY and CDR2 SVGAGI. V was clipped by 0 bases and J by 1 base, with 7 bases between them. This CDR3 comprises 15 residues. CDR3 sequence (DNA): TGTGCCAGCAGTTACTCAGCGGATTCTGGAAACACCATATATTTT. Translating it yields CASSYSADSGNTIYF.

This CDR3 reads CASTPPRRTEAFF. CDR3 nucleotides: TGTGCCAGCACCCCACCGAGGAGGACTGAAGCTTTCTTT. The chain is built from TRBV25-1 and TRBJ1-1; D is ambiguous. Germline assignment: CDR1 MGHDK and CDR2 SYGVNS. The CDR3 is made up of 13 amino acids. Trimming left V 7 bases short and J 5 bases short, with 14 bases between.

As to this clone: Given a much more abundant clone one base away, this may be a read error. V and J are TRBV6-5 and TRBJ1-1, with 7 bases that match TRBD1. The trim removed 6 bases at V and 3 bases at J, leaving 4 bases unmatched. The CDR3 is 13 amino acids. CDR1 and CDR2 (germline): MNHEY, SVGAGI. The CDR3 reads CASSPTGYTEAFF. CDR3 nucleotides: TGTGCCAGCAGCCCGACAGGGTACACTGAAGCTTTCTTT.

The rearrangement links TRBV7-3 to TRBJ2-7, with D unclear. Germline lookup yields CDR1 SGHTA and CDR2 FQGTGA. The V gene lost 1 base and the J gene lost 0 bases, with 7 bases spanning the gap. This CDR3 has 14 residues. The CDR3 bases are TGTGCCAGCAGCTTAAGTACTTCCTCCTACGAGCAGTACTTC. Its translation is CASSLSTSSYEQYF.

This clone was seen just once. The chain couples TRBV6-1 to TRBJ1-5; no clear D gene. From germline, CDR1 is MNHNS and CDR2 SASEGT. This CDR3 spans 14 amino acids. Trimming left V 2 bases short and J 4 bases short, with 9 bases between. This chain's CDR3 is CASSESDTNQPQHF. CDR3 DNA sequence: TGTGCCAGCAGTGAATCTGACACGAATCAGCCCCAGCATTTT.

The V gene is TRBV10-3, the J gene TRBJ1-4; perhaps TRBD1 as D (6 bases). The germline V and J ends were trimmed by 4 bases and 5 bases, with 11 bases remaining between them. Germline V gene lookup returns CDR1 ENHRY and CDR2 SYGVKD. The CDR3 contains 14 residues. The CDR3 DNA follows: TGTGCCATCAGTGGATCAGGGGTGAATGAAAAACTGTTTTTT. Translation gives CAISGSGVNEKLFF.

The chain couples TRBV18 to TRBJ1-1; D is unresolved. With 3 bases removed from V and 0 bases from J, the gap between germline ends came to 11 bases. CDR3 length equals 15 residues. Germline V lookup: CDR1 KGHSH, CDR2 LQKENI. The CDR3 bases are TGTGCCAGCTCACCTCAGGAGGCCATGAACACTGAAGCTTTCTTT. Residues: CASSPQEAMNTEAFF.

This chain uses TRBV5-1 with TRBJ1-4; no reliable D call. The length of the CDR3 is 14 residues. Germline V gene sequence: CDR1 SGHRS, CDR2 YFSETQ. V gave up 5 bases and J gave up 6 bases, with 14 bases separating them. The CDR3 reads CASRRDGSDEKLFF. CDR3 DNA: TGCGCCAGCAGACGGGATGGGTCGGATGAAAAACTGTTTTTT.

This clone was counted a few times. The rearrangement joins TRBV18 to TRBJ2-5; no clear D. Trimming cost V 2 bases and J 5 bases, with 12 bases left between them. CDR1 is KGHSH and CDR2 is LQKENI in the germline V gene. The CDR3 consists of 14 residues. The CDR3 reads CASSPIRQVETQYF. The CDR3 region has the DNA TGTGCCAGCTCACCAATACGCCAGGTGGAGACCCAGTACTTC.

V is TRBV11-2 and J is TRBJ2-2, with 9 bases lining up with TRBD2. This CDR3 contains 12 residues. Germline V lookup: CDR1 SGHAT, CDR2 FQNNGV. Trimming took 9 bases from V and 8 from J; bases not matched to a gene: 4. The DNA of the CDR3 is TGTGCCAGTGTAGCGGGGGCAGGGGAGCTGTTTTTT. This gives the protein CASVAGAGELFF.

The chain links TRBV5-6 to TRBJ1-4; maybe TRBD1 (5 bases). This CDR3 spans 16 amino acids. Germline CDR1 reads SGHDT; CDR2 reads YYEEEE. The V end was cut by 2 bases, the J end by 2 bases, with 13 bases between. The CDR3 nucleotides read TGTGCCAGCAGCTTAAAAGGGGCGTCGACTAATGAAAAACTGTTTTTT. Translated: CASSLKGASTNEKLFF.

The V gene is TRBV7-2, the J gene TRBJ1-5; a weak D match, TRBD1 (6 bases). This CDR3 spans 14 amino acids. V gave up 3 bases and J gave up 4 bases, with 10 bases separating them. The germline V gene encodes CDR1 SGHTA and CDR2 FQGNSA. The CDR3 DNA reads TGTGCCAGCAGCTTTGAAAGGGGGAATCAGCCCCAGCATTTT. Translated, it gives CASSFERGNQPQHF.